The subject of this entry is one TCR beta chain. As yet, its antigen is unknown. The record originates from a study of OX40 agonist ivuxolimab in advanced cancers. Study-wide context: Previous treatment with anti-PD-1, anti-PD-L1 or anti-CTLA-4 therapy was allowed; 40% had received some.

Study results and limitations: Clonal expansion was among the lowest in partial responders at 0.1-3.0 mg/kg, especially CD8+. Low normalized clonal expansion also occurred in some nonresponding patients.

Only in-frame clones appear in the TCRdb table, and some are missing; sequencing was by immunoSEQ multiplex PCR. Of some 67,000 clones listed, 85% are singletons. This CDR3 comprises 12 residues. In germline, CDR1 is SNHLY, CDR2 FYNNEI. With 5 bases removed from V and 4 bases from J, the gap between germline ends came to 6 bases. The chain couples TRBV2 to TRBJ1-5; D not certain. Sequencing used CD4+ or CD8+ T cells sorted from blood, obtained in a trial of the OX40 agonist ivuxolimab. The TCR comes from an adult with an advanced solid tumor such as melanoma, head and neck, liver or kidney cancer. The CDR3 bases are TGTGCCAGCAGTAAACAGAATCAGCCCCAGCATTTT. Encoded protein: CASSKQNQPQHF.